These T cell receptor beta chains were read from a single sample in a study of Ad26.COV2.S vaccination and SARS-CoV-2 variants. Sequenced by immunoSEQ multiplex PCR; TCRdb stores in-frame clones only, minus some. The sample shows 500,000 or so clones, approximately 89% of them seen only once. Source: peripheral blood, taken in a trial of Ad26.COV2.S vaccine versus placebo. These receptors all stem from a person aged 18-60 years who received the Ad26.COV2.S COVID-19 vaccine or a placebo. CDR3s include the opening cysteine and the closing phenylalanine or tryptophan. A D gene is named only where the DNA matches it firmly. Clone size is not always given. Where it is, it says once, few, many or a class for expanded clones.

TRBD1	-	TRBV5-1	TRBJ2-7	CASGKQGTGDEQYF	TGCGCCAGCGGGAAACAGGGGACCGGGGACGAGCAGTACTTC
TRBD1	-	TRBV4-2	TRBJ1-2	CASSQPPGQGNYGYTF	TGTGCCAGCAGCCAGCCCCCGGGACAGGGGAACTATGGCTACACCTTC
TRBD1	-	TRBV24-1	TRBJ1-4	CATSERGTGGNEKLFF	TGTGCCACCAGTGAAAGAGGTACAGGGGGAAATGAAAAACTGTTTTTT
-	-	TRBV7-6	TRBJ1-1	CASSLGAGSRLNTEAFF	TGTGCCAGCAGCTTAGGGGCGGGCTCCCGGTTGAACACTGAAGCTTTCTTT
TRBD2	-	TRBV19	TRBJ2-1	CASSILAGGPNNEQFF	TGTGCCAGTAGTATACTAGCGGGAGGACCAAACAATGAGCAGTTCTTC
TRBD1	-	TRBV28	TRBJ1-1	CASSRDRNTEAFF	TGTGCCAGCAGCCGGGACAGGAACACTGAAGCTTTCTTT
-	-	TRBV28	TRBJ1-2	CASSVTDYYGYTF	TGTGCCAGCAGCGTGACAGATTACTATGGCTACACCTTC
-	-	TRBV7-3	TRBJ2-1	CASSSSVPGVQFF	TGTGCCAGCAGCTCGTCAGTCCCTGGGGTGCAGTTCTTC
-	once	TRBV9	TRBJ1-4	CASSVNGNEKLFF	TGTGCCAGCAGCGTCAATGGGAATGAAAAACTGTTTTTT
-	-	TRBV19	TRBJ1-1	CASRGQATNTEAFF	TGTGCCAGTAGAGGGCAGGCTACGAACACTGAAGCTTTCTTT
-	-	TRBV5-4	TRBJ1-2	CASSLGFWGGYTF	TGTGCCAGCAGCTTGGGGTTTTGGGGTGGCTACACCTTC
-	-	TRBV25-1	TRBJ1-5	CASSDGNQPQHF	TGTGCCAGCAGTGATGGCAATCAGCCCCAGCATTTT
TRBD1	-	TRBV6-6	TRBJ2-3	CASRYRGDTQYF	TGTGCCAGCAGATACAGGGGAGATACGCAGTATTTT
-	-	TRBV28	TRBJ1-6	CASSFWLPYNSPLHF	TGTGCCAGCAGTTTTTGGTTACCCTATAATTCACCCCTCCACTTT
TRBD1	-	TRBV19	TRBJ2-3	CATREGGYDTQYF	TGTGCCACTAGGGAAGGGGGCTATGATACGCAGTATTTT
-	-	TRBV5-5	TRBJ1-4	CASSLLADNEKLFF	TGTGCCAGCAGCTTGTTGGCTGATAATGAAAAACTGTTTTTT